The 13 T cell receptor beta chains listed next were all sequenced from one sample in a study of monozygotic twins with inflammatory bowel disease. For each CDR3 protein, TCRdb gives one entry from its re-call of the 5' RACE reads, without DNA. The sample features about 440,000 distinct CDR3 sequences, with about 2.3% in its top ten. The specimen was blood. Receptor source: a human donor with ulcerative colitis or Crohn's disease, or a healthy co-twin of an affected twin (not recorded which).

This sequence joins TRBV18 and TRBJ1-1. Germline V gives CDR1 KGHSH, CDR2 LQKENI. This CDR3 comprises 14 residues. CDR3 protein: CASYQGVENTEAFF. Combining the CDR3 with reference TRBV18 and TRBJ1-1 gives the whole variable domain NAGVMQNPRHLVRRRGQEARLRCSPMKGHSHVYWYRQLPEEGLKFMVYLQKENIIDESGMPKERFSAEFPKEGPSILRIQQVVRGDSAAYFCASYQGVENTEAFFGQGTRLTVV.

The chain is built from TRBV19 and TRBJ2-5; TCRdb gives TRBD2 as the D gene, but with no DNA this cannot be confirmed. CDR3 size: 14 residues. The germline CDR1 and CDR2 sequences are LNHDA and SQIVND (reference sequence). The CDR3 sequence is CASSMSDLSGTQYF.

The chain combines TRBV7-8 with TRBJ1-2. The CDR3 consists of 14 residues. CDR1 is SGHVS and CDR2 is FQNEAQ in the germline V gene. This CDR3 is CASSLGFGNYGYTF.

The chain couples TRBV20-1 to TRBJ2-3; checking the TCRdb D call of TRBD2 is not possible without DNA. There are 13 residues in the CDR3. The germline V gene encodes CDR1 DFQATT and CDR2 SNEGSKA (reference sequence). CDR3 residues: CSARRLVANTQYF.

The rearrangement uses TRBV12-3 or TRBV12-4 and TRBJ2-7; TCRdb's D gene call, TRBD1, goes unchecked for lack of DNA. CDR3 length: 14 amino acids. CDR3 region: CASSLRGGSYEQYF.

This rearrangement joins TRBV3-1 to TRBJ2-2. This CDR3 is 14 amino acids long. CDR1 and CDR2 (germline): LGHDT, YNNKEL (reference sequence). CDR3 region: CASTRSRQTGELFF. Drawing the rest from reference TRBV3-1 and TRBJ2-2, the complete variable domain is DTAVSQTPKYLVTQMGNDKSIKCEQNLGHDTMYWYKQDSKKFLKIMFSYNNKELIINETVPNRFSPKSPDKAHLNLHINSLELGDSAVYFCASTRSRQTGELFFGEGSRLTVL.

The chain couples TRBV30 to TRBJ2-5. The CDR3 has 11 amino acids. The germline gives CDR1 GTSNPN, CDR2 SVGIG (reference sequence). CDR3 loop: CAWSAPETQYF.

J is TRBJ2-4 and V is TRBV5-1; TCRdb picks TRBD1, but there is no DNA to check that call. The CDR3 contains 13 residues. The germline V gene has CDR1 SGHRS and CDR2 YFSETQ. CDR3 sequence: CASSFPGSDIQYF.

The J gene is TRBJ2-1, the V gene TRBV10-3; the D gene TCRdb calls, TRBD1, cannot be checked with no DNA. Germline V gives CDR1 ENHRY, CDR2 SYGVKD. This CDR3 has 11 residues. CDR3 protein: CAISEGVRPFF.

V and J are TRBV12-3 or TRBV12-4 and TRBJ2-2; TCRdb selects TRBD2, and the lack of DNA leaves this call unchecked. The CDR3 is 14 amino acids. The CDR3 region is CASTRKENTGELFF.

The chain uses TRBV20-1 and TRBJ2-7; the D gene TCRdb calls, TRBD2, cannot be checked with no DNA. Germline V lookup: CDR1 DFQATT, CDR2 SNEGSKA (reference sequence). The CDR3 length is 13 residues. The CDR3 is CSALRDLTYEQYF.

This sequence joins TRBV24-1 and TRBJ2-5. This CDR3 is 14 amino acids long. CDR1 KGHDR and CDR2 SFDVKD come from the germline V gene. The CDR3 is CATRNWKNQETQYF.

CDR3 residues: CASSSRPQETQYF. This rearrangement joins TRBV5-1 to TRBJ2-5. The CDR3 has 13 amino acids. Germline V lookup: CDR1 SGHRS, CDR2 YFSETQ.